This TCR beta chain was profiled in a study of shared clonotypes between healthy human individuals. Findings of the study overall: As a rule, naive subsets had a larger estimated richness than memory subsets.

A remark on this clone: Its antigen remains unidentified.

Replicate sorted-subset PCRs were loaded with 150 to 250 ng DNA, tens of thousands of T cell genomes. Sequencing was performed with immunoSEQ multiplex PCR; in TCRdb, only in-frame clones are kept and a portion is missing. The sample records about 960,000 clones, 76% being singletons. The ends were cut back, 0 bases at V and 0 bases at J, with 8 bases in the middle. The CDR3 is 16 residues long. Germline V gene sequence: CDR1 ENHRY, CDR2 SYGVKD. The genes are TRBV10-3 and TRBJ2-2; D gene uncertain. The clonotype comes from a man aged 18 to 29 in good health. The sequencing input was memory CD4+ T cells sorted from blood. As to subset: CD45RA-negative fraction. CDR3 protein: CAISESAPSNTGELFF. In DNA, the CDR3 is TGTGCCATCAGTGAGTCGGCGCCCTCGAACACCGGGGAGCTGTTTTTT.